The clone carrying this T cell receptor beta chain has only a few counts. Its matching antigen is unknown. This specimen comes from a study of STAT3 mutations in large granular lymphocyte leukemia. Study summary: Roughly two fifths of treated T-LGLL patients showed hematologic response to immunosuppression.

Study findings and constraints: In several patients, dominant TCR clone burden exceeded STAT3 mutant burden. In T-cell large granular lymphocyte leukemia, about half of patients showed multiple immunodominant subclonotypes. No sample exists from the first appearance of each clone. All newly emerging clones after therapy were STAT3 wild type.

Generated by immunoSEQ multiplex PCR, the TCRdb table keeps only in-frame clones and is missing some. This sample has about 7,000 clones, with 45% to 65% found just once. The V gene lost 0 bases and the J gene lost 5 bases, with 0 bases spanning the gap. The CDR3 sequence is 10 residues long. In germline, CDR1 is SGDLS, CDR2 YYNGEE. The rearrangement links TRBV9 to TRBJ2-7; D call uncertain. This sequence originates from a boy between 10 and 17 years old with T-cell large granular lymphocyte leukemia. Some clones in this sample may be carry-over from other donors' samples. The sample comprised peripheral blood mononuclear cells. CDR3 sequence reads: CASSVDEQYF. CDR3 bases: TGTGCCAGCAGCGTAGACGAGCAGTACTTC.